Below, one TCR beta chain is given with its context. The data stem from a study of blood T cell repertoires in COVID-19. Turning to the study itself: Sample material is recorded as cDNA or gDNA derived from T cells, B-cell-depleted T cells, or PBMCs.

The CDR3 is 13 residues long. Germline assignment: CDR1 LGHNA and CDR2 YSLEER. V lost 0 bases, J lost 11 bases, and 13 bases lay in between. The protocol was immunoSEQ multiplex PCR, while the TCRdb copy is restricted to in-frame clones and leaves out a portion. The table has some 83,000 clones, about four fifths seen once; the top ten hold around 40%. The rearrangement joins TRBV4-3 to TRBJ1-1, with D perhaps TRBD1 (5 bases). The source of this sequence is a man older than 75 with acute or convalescent COVID-19. The sample taken for sequencing was peripheral blood. The CDR3 is CASSQDLGTWAFF. The DNA of the CDR3 is TGCGCCAGCAGCCAAGATCTGGGGACTTGGGCTTTCTTT.